This T cell receptor (beta chain) was recovered during a study of control samples from healthy donors and cancer patients. Repertoires were generated with immunoSEQ multiplex PCR, while TCRdb's copy carries only in-frame clones and drops some. The repertoire holds approximately 94,000 clones, with approximately 90% as singletons. The sequenced sample was blood. This TCR was sampled from a woman in her thirties in good health.

Here the CDR3 reads CASSQDWGQVLVGEQYF. The DNA of the CDR3 is TGTGCCAGCAGCCAAGATTGGGGACAGGTGTTGGTCGGCGAGCAGTACTTC. The chain couples TRBV3-1 (or the pseudogene TRBV3-2) to TRBJ2-7; 8 nucleotides line up with TRBD1. This CDR3 is 17 amino acids long. V lost 0 bases and J lost 6; bases outside the gene matches: 13. The germline V gene has CDR1 LGHDT and CDR2 YNNKEL (reference sequence).